A single sample is the source of the 24 T cell receptor beta chains below, sequenced in a study of CD8 T cells in Susac syndrome. The authors reverse transcribed roughly 0.5 to 1 ug RNA with random hexamers. Via MiXCR, TCRdb re-called the immunoSEQ multiplex PCR reads, giving one row per CDR3 protein. The table shows about 440,000 distinct CDR3 sequences, with about 85% occurring only once. Sample: CD8+ T cells from PBMCs. These receptors were obtained from a human donor with multiple sclerosis.

This clonotype has just a few counts. The chain carries TRBV4-2 and TRBJ2-7; 7 nucleotides line up with TRBD2. The ends lost 0 bases at V and 3 bases at J; junction bases unmatched: 5. Germline V gene lookup returns CDR1 LGHNA and CDR2 YNFKEQ. This CDR3 is built from 15 residues. DNA for the CDR3: TGTGCCAGCAGCCAAGACCCTAGCGGTTTCTACGAGCAGTACTTC. Translated, it gives CASSQDPSGFYEQYF.

The gene calls are TRBV12-5 and TRBJ2-7, with TRBD2 identical over 8 bases. Trimming removed 6 bases from V and 6 bases from J; junction bases left unmatched: 7. CDR1 and CDR2 (germline): LGHNT, FRNRAP. The CDR3 consists of 13 residues. For the CDR3, the DNA is TGTGCTAGTGGGCCGGGACTAGGCCCCGAGCAGTACTTC. As protein: CASGPGLGPEQYF.

The chain is built from TRBV6-5 and TRBJ2-3; 12 nucleotides align to TRBD2. This CDR3 is built from 20 residues. Per the germline V gene, CDR1 is MNHEY and CDR2 is SVGAGI. V was pared by 0 bases and J by 0 bases, with 10 bases of the junction left unmatched. CDR3 DNA sequence: TGTGCCAGCAGTTACTCGTCAGGACTAGCGGGACCCACTAGCACAGATACGCAGTATTTT. This encodes CASSYSSGLAGPTSTDTQYF.

The chain uses TRBV2 and TRBJ2-7; D gene unclear. Germline V gene data show CDR1 as SNHLY and CDR2 as FYNNEI. The CDR3 has 11 residues. V was cut by 6 bases and J by 6 bases, with 9 bases left in between. Written as DNA, the CDR3 is TGTGCCAGCAGGGACGGGCGCGAGCAGTACTTC. Its translation is CASRDGREQYF.

The chain has TRBV4-1 and TRBJ2-7, with D unresolved. The ends were cut back, 3 bases at V and 2 bases at J, with 11 bases in the middle. Germline values: CDR1 MGHRA, CDR2 YSYEKL. The CDR3 spans 14 residues. The CDR3 loop is CASSQEDRTYEQYF. The CDR3 region has the DNA TGCGCCAGCAGCCAGGAAGATAGAACCTACGAGCAGTACTTC.

This clonotype occurred a few times. The V call is TRBV23-1, the J call TRBJ2-7; D is undetermined. TRBV23-1 is marked as an open reading frame, function uncertain. The CDR3 has 15 residues. V lost 7 bases and J lost 2, with 18 bases in between. Written as DNA, the CDR3 is TGCGCCAGCACCACGCCAGGTATAACGACCTACGAGCAGTACTTC. It translates to CASTTPGITTYEQYF.

The chain carries TRBV28 and TRBJ2-2; D not resolved. From germline, CDR1 is MDHEN and CDR2 SYDVKM. This CDR3 contains 13 residues. V was shortened by 3 bases and J by 5 bases, with 7 bases between the two germline ends. The CDR3 reads CASSFRETGELFF. CDR3 nucleotide sequence: TGTGCCAGCAGTTTCCGAGAAACCGGGGAGCTGTTTTTT. Combining the CDR3 with reference TRBV28 and TRBJ2-2 gives the whole variable domain DVKVTQSSRYLVKRTGEKVFLECVQDMDHENMFWYRQDPGLGLRLIYFSYDVKMKEKGDIPEGYSVSREKKERFSLILESASTNQTSMYLCASSFRETGELFFGEGSRLTVL.

This chain connects TRBV25-1 to TRBJ2-7; 11 bases are shared with TRBD1. This CDR3 is built from 17 residues. Germline V gene sequence: CDR1 MGHDK, CDR2 SYGVNS. The junction had 8 bases not matched to a gene; V was cut back by 0 bases and J by 4 bases. The CDR3 loop reads CASSEYFSGTGGYEQYF. DNA for the CDR3: TGTGCCAGCAGTGAATACTTCTCGGGGACAGGGGGATACGAGCAGTACTTC.

The chain uses TRBV20-1 and TRBJ2-1, with 11 bases matching TRBD2. This CDR3 is built from 15 residues. Trimming at V came to 6 bases and at J to 7 bases, leaving 11 bases not matched to a gene. The germline gives CDR1 DFQATT, CDR2 SNEGSKA (reference sequence). This chain's CDR3 is CSATTLAGGLNEQFF. The CDR3 DNA sequence: TGCAGTGCCACAACCCTAGCGGGGGGTTTGAATGAGCAGTTCTTC.

The chain has TRBV13 and TRBJ2-7; 7 nucleotides agree with TRBD2. V dropped 4 bases and J dropped 0; count of bases not matched to a gene: 9. The CDR3 length is 16 residues. Looked up from germline, CDR1 is PRHDT and CDR2 is FYEKMQ (reference sequence). CDR3 in DNA: TGTGCCAGCAGCTCGGTAAGCGGGGAACCCTCCTACGAGCAGTACTTC. Protein sequence: CASSSVSGEPSYEQYF.

The chain uses TRBV6-6 and TRBJ2-7; 14 nucleotides match TRBD2. The CDR3 sequence is 15 residues long. The J segment lost 7 bases and the V segment lost 4 bases, leaving 6 bases of the junction unmatched. The germline V gene encodes CDR1 MNHNY and CDR2 SVGAGI (reference sequence). The CDR3 DNA reads TGTGCCAGCAGTTTGACTAGCGGGGGGGCCAGGGAGCAGTACTTC. It codes for CASSLTSGGAREQYF.

The chain joins TRBV6-5 to TRBJ1-1; possible D gene TRBD1, 6 bases. CDR3 length equals 16 residues. V lost 2 bases and J lost 5, with 18 bases in between. Germline CDR1 reads MNHEY; CDR2 reads SVGAGI. The DNA of the CDR3 is TGTGCCAGCAGTTACGCCCTCCAGGGGAGTGGGACTGAAGCTTTCTTT. It codes for CASSYALQGSGTEAFF.

The chain recombines TRBV6-1 with TRBJ1-5; 10 bases are shared with TRBD1. Germline-derived CDR1 and CDR2 are MNHNS and SASEGT. The CDR3 is 16 residues long. V lost 2 bases, J lost 4 bases, and 5 bases stayed unmatched. The CDR3 here is CASSEYLGQGNQPQHF. CDR3 nucleotides: TGTGCCAGCAGTGAATACCTGGGACAGGGGAATCAGCCCCAGCATTTT.

The chain has TRBV29-1 and TRBJ2-7; 9 bases line up with TRBD1. This CDR3 is 14 amino acids long. V lost 5 bases to trimming and J lost 4 bases; unmatched junction nucleotides: 9. Germline CDR1 SQVTM, CDR2 ANQGSEA. CDR3 nucleotide sequence: TGCAGCGTTACTACTACGGACAGGGGATACGAGCAGTACTTC. It yields the protein CSVTTTDRGYEQYF.

The V and J genes are TRBV23-1 and TRBJ1-1; no clear D gene. TRBV23-1 is annotated as an ORF whose role is uncertain. The V gene lost 0 bases and the J gene lost 6 bases, with 11 bases spanning the gap. The CDR3 is 14 amino acids. The CDR3 DNA reads TGCGCCAGCAGTCAATCTCCCAGGATACCTGAAGCTTTCTTT. Protein product: CASSQSPRIPEAFF.

The V call is TRBV27, the J call TRBJ2-3; 16 positions agree with TRBD2. Trimming at V came to 10 bases and at J to 4 bases, leaving 8 bases not matched to a gene. From germline, CDR1 is MNHEY and CDR2 SMNVEV (reference sequence). The CDR3 totals 16 residues. CDR3 sequence reads: CATRGTSGGAPDTQYF. CDR3 nucleotide sequence: TGTGCCACCAGGGGGACTAGCGGGGGGGCCCCAGATACGCAGTATTTT.

The chain joins TRBV30 to TRBJ2-1, with 9 bases identical to TRBD2. Germline V gene lookup returns CDR1 GTSNPN and CDR2 SVGIG (reference sequence). The CDR3 is made up of 15 amino acids. J lost 4 bases, V lost 5 bases, and 9 bases had no gene match. CDR3 DNA sequence: TGTGCCTGGCTTAGCCTAGCGGGGTTTTACAATGAGCAGTTCTTC. This codes for CAWLSLAGFYNEQFF.

The chain joins TRBV7-9 to TRBJ2-7; perhaps TRBD1 as D (5 bases). Between the trimmed V and J ends, which lost 1 base and 5 bases, there was a span of 6 bases. Germline CDR1 and CDR2: SEHNR and FQNEAQ (reference sequence). This CDR3 comprises 12 residues. For the CDR3, the DNA is TGTGCCAGCAGCTTAGAGGGGAACGAGCAGTACTTC. This encodes CASSLEGNEQYF.

J is TRBJ1-4 and V is TRBV5-4; no firm D call. This CDR3 contains 14 residues. Germline CDR1 reads SGHNT; CDR2 reads YYREEE (reference sequence). V shed 0 bases and J shed 3 bases, with 6 bases lying between them. CDR3 protein: CASSLDGPNEKLFF. In nucleotides, the CDR3 is TGTGCCAGCAGCTTGGACGGCCCTAATGAAAAACTGTTTTTT.

The chain joins TRBV30 to TRBJ2-7; D might be TRBD1 (6 bases). In germline, CDR1 is GTSNPN, CDR2 SVGIG (reference sequence). The CDR3 sequence is 16 residues long. V shed 0 bases and J shed 0 bases, with 15 bases lying between them. CDR3 bases: TGTGCCTGGAGTGTACTCTCAGACAGGCCCTCCTACGAGCAGTACTTC. Residues: CAWSVLSDRPSYEQYF. Using reference TRBV30 and TRBJ2-7 for the parts outside the CDR3, the full variable domain is SQTIHQWPATLVQPVGSPLSLECTVEGTSNPNLYWYRQAAGRGLQLLFYSVGIGQISSEVPQNLSASRPQDRQFILSSKKLLLSDSGFYLCAWSVLSDRPSYEQYFGPGTRLTVT.

The chain carries TRBV4-1 and TRBJ2-7, with TRBD2 matching over 13 bases. The germline V gene encodes CDR1 MGHRA and CDR2 YSYEKL. This CDR3 has 16 amino acids. The V and J ends lost 1 base and 6 bases, in that order; junction bases with no gene match: 6. The DNA of the CDR3 is TGCGCCAGCAGCCAAGGACTAGCGGGAGGTGAGAGCGAGCAGTACTTC. Encoded protein: CASSQGLAGGESEQYF.

CDR3 DNA sequence: TGTGCCAGTAGTGCGAGCGGGAGTCTCCACGAGCAGTACTTC. It specifies CASSASGSLHEQYF. V gene TRBV19 combines with J gene TRBJ2-7; TRBD2 matches 8 bases. Germline V CDR1 and CDR2: LNHDA, SQIVND (reference sequence). Unmatched junction bases numbered 8, after V lost 5 bases and J lost 5 bases. This CDR3 spans 14 amino acids.

The chain recombines TRBV18 with TRBJ1-1, with D unclear. V gave up 2 bases and J gave up 3 bases, with 16 bases separating them. Germline values: CDR1 KGHSH, CDR2 LQKENI. This CDR3 has 16 residues. CDR3 nucleotides: TGTGCCAGCTCACCAAATTTGCAGACCCTCGACACTGAAGCTTTCTTT. Residues: CASSPNLQTLDTEAFF.

The chain combines TRBV19 with TRBJ2-1; 10 bases align to TRBD2. The trim removed 5 bases at V and 5 bases at J, leaving 6 bases unmatched. Per the germline V gene, CDR1 is LNHDA and CDR2 is SQIVND (reference sequence). The CDR3 is 15 residues long. The CDR3 loop reads CASSYSGGADNEQFF. CDR3 sequence (DNA): TGTGCCAGTAGTTACAGCGGGGGGGCCGACAATGAGCAGTTCTTC.